This is a list of T cell receptor beta chains from one sample in a study of T-cell memory formation after mild COVID-19. TCRdb re-analysed the 5' RACE reads in MiXCR, keeping a single row per CDR3 protein. The table lists 540,000 or so distinct CDR3 sequences, about a fifth of them singletons. The sample comprised PBMCs or a T cell subset sorted from them (not recorded which). These receptor sequences come from an adult woman who had mild COVID-19 (a few samples of this study predate the infection). Cell type and time point are not known. CDR3s include the opening cysteine and the closing phenylalanine or tryptophan. A D gene is named only where the DNA matches it firmly. For some rows the clone size is stated as once, few or many, or as a class when expanded; others skip it.

>-|TRBJ2-7|TRBV29-1|few
TGCAGCGTACGTGACTTCAGGGGCACCTACGAGCAGTACTTC
CSVRDFRGTYEQYF
>TRBD2|TRBJ2-7|TRBV27|-
TGTGCCAGCAGTACTAGCGGGAGTGATTACGAGCAGTACTTC
CASSTSGSDYEQYF
>TRBD2|TRBJ2-3|TRBV29-1|-
TGCAGCGTTGAGGTTCGCGGGGGGGCCGCGGATACGCAGTATTTT
CSVEVRGGAADTQYF
>-|TRBJ2-2|TRBV20-1|-
TGCAGTGCTAGAGATGGGGGACTTACACCCGGGGAGCTGTTTTTT
CSARDGGLTPGELFF
>TRBD1|TRBJ2-3|TRBV6-5|few
TGTGCCAGCAGTTACGTCGGGACAGTGGCCACAGATACGCAGTATTTT
CASSYVGTVATDTQYF
>TRBD1|TRBJ2-5|TRBV20-1|few
TGCAGTGCCCCGGGACAGCAAGAGACCCAGTACTTC
CSAPGQQETQYF
>-|TRBJ1-4|TRBV3-1|-
TGTGCCAGCAGCTACGGGTCTTCGGGTGAAAAACTGTTTTTT
CASSYGSSGEKLFF
>-|TRBJ1-1|TRBV12-5|-
TGTGCTAGTGCCCTTCAGGTGAACACTGAAGCTTTCTTT
CASALQVNTEAFF
>TRBD1|TRBJ2-5|TRBV5-4|few
TGTGCCAGCAACAGAGGACAGGAAGAGACCCAGTACTTC
CASNRGQEETQYF
>-|TRBJ2-1|TRBV20-1|-
TGCAGTGCGGTTAGGACAGCTGTTACCCACAATGAGCAGTTCTTC
CSAVRTAVTHNEQFF
>-|TRBJ1-6|TRBV19|-
TGTGCCAGTAGTATTGGAGGGGATGTCCTCCACTTT
CASSIGGDVLHF
>TRBD1|TRBJ1-2|TRBV7-9|-
TGTGCCAGCAGCTTAGTCGGGACAGGAAACTATGGCTACACCTTC
CASSLVGTGNYGYTF
>-|TRBJ1-5|TRBV6-6|few
TGTGCCAGCCGTGCGAAAGGGGGAGATAGCAATCAGCCCCAGCATTTT
CASRAKGGDSNQPQHF
>TRBD2|TRBJ2-1|TRBV30|few
TGTGCCTGGACCCCCTTTGGACTAGCGGGTACCTCCTACAATGAGCAGTTCTTC
CAWTPFGLAGTSYNEQFF
>-|TRBJ1-1|TRBV6-2/TRBV6-3|-
TGTGCCAGCAGTTACTTGCGCGAAGCTTTCTTT
CASSYLREAFF
>-|TRBJ2-3|TRBV20-1|-
TGCAGTGCTAGCCCTCCCCCGGGACCTAGCACAGATACGCAGTATTTT
CSASPPPGPSTDTQYF
>-|TRBJ1-5|TRBV5-8|few
TGTGCCAGCAGCTCGTCCCCAGCTAGTATTAGCAATCAGCCCCAGCATTTT
CASSSSPASISNQPQHF
>-|TRBJ2-1|TRBV20-1|few
TGCAGTGCTAGTGAGGGCTTCAGCTCCTACAATGAGCAGTTCTTC
CSASEGFSSYNEQFF
>-|TRBJ2-7|TRBV12-1|once
TGTGCCAGCAGCTTTGCCAGACCAACTGGCTCCTACGAGCAGTACTTC
CASSFARPTGSYEQYF
>TRBD2|TRBJ2-1|TRBV6-2/TRBV6-3|-
TGTGCCAGCAGTTACTCACACGGGAGGGGGTCCTACAATGAGCAGTTCTTC
CASSYSHGRGSYNEQFF
>-|TRBJ2-2|TRBV5-1|-
TGCGCCAGCAGCTTGGATGTCAGTTGGAACACCGGGGAGCTGTTTTTT
CASSLDVSWNTGELFF
>-|TRBJ2-3|TRBV4-1|many
TGCGCCAGCAGCCTTGGACAGAACACGGATACGCAGTATTTT
CASSLGQNTDTQYF
>TRBD2|TRBJ2-7|TRBV13|few
TGTGCCAGCAGCTTAATGCTCGGCGGGAGAAGGGACGAGCAGTACTTC
CASSLMLGGRRDEQYF
>-|TRBJ2-3|TRBV15|-
TGTGCCACCAGAGCAGGGTGGCAGGGGGGTTTGGATACGCAGTATTTT
CATRAGWQGGLDTQYF
>-|TRBJ2-1|TRBV3-1|-
TGTGCCAGCAGCCAAGATCACGGAGGGTCAGAGCAGTTCTTC
CASSQDHGGSEQFF
>TRBD2|TRBJ2-5|TRBV7-2|many
TGTGCCAGCAGCTTAGCGCGGCGGGAGGGGGAGACCCAGTACTTC
CASSLARREGETQYF
>TRBD1|TRBJ2-7|TRBV6-5|-
TGTGCCAGCAGCCGGGCCCCGGGACAGGGGCTCTACGAGCAGTACTTC
CASSRAPGQGLYEQYF
>-|TRBJ1-1|TRBV29-1|-
TGCAGCGTAGGGGTCGCTGAAGCTTTCTTT
CSVGVAEAFF
>-|TRBJ2-5|TRBV2|-
TGTGCCAGCAGTGAAGCTACAGGGTGGACCCAGTACTTC
CASSEATGWTQYF
>TRBD2|TRBJ2-1|TRBV29-1|few
TGCAGCGTTGGTGTGGGGGAGGGCCCGCTGGATGAGCAGTTCTTC
CSVGVGEGPLDEQFF
>TRBD1|TRBJ2-7|TRBV12-3/TRBV12-4|few
TGTGCCAGCAGTCCTCGGGACAGGGTCCCCTACGAGCAGTACTTC
CASSPRDRVPYEQYF
>-|TRBJ1-1|TRBV29-1|-
TGCAGCGTTGATCGGGGGGCGAACACTGAAGCTTTCTTT
CSVDRGANTEAFF
>-|TRBJ2-7|TRBV4-3|few
TGCGCCAGCAGCCGAAACCCCCCCGGGACGGATGCTACCTACGAGCAGTACTTC
CASSRNPPGTDATYEQYF
>TRBD2|TRBJ2-2|TRBV24-1|-
TGTGCCACCTCGCCGGGACTACCACCCGGGGAGCTGTTTTTT
CATSPGLPPGELFF
>-|TRBJ2-7|TRBV20-1|-
TGCAGTGCTAGAACAGAGATCTCCTACGAGCAGTACTTC
CSARTEISYEQYF
>-|TRBJ2-3|TRBV7-3|-
TGTGCCAGCAGCGCCTGGGTCGGGGGCGGGGCTGCCACAGATACGCAGTATTTT
CASSAWVGGGAATDTQYF
>TRBD1|TRBJ1-1|TRBV5-5|-
TGTGCCAGCAGCCAGGGGGTCAGCGTTAGGCAGACTGAAGCTTTCTTT
CASSQGVSVRQTEAFF
>-|TRBJ2-7|TRBV4-1|few
TGCGCCAGCAGCCAAGTCAGCAGTAACGACGAGCAGTACTTC
CASSQVSSNDEQYF
>-|TRBJ2-1|TRBV5-4|few
TGTGCCAGCAGCCACATGGAGGTGCAGGGGTCGGGTGAGCAGTTCTTC
CASSHMEVQGSGEQFF
>-|TRBJ2-5|TRBV5-1|few
TGCGCCAGCAGCTTGACAGAAAAAGAGACCCAGTACTTC
CASSLTEKETQYF
>-|TRBJ2-1|TRBV7-3|few
TGTGCCAGCAGCTTACAGGTGGGAAGCTCCTACAATGAGCAGTTCTTC
CASSLQVGSSYNEQFF
>TRBD2|TRBJ2-3|TRBV25-1|few
TGTGCCAGCAGAGCGACTAGCGGGAGGGTATATGGCACAGATACGCAGTATTTT
CASRATSGRVYGTDTQYF
>-|TRBJ2-3|TRBV12-3/TRBV12-4|few
TGTGCCAGCAGCGGACCAGTCTTTGGAGATACGCAGTATTTT
CASSGPVFGDTQYF
>-|TRBJ2-3|TRBV7-9|-
TGTGCCAGCAGGAGCGATCTCCGAGATACGCAGTATTTT
CASRSDLRDTQYF
>-|TRBJ2-5|TRBV5-1|few
TGCGCCAGCAGCTTGGGGGGCATCACTCCGTACCAAGAGACCCAGTACTTC
CASSLGGITPYQETQYF
>-|TRBJ2-1|TRBV7-2|many
TGTGCCAGCAGCCCCCGGGAGCTGCATTACAATGAGCAGTTCTTC
CASSPRELHYNEQFF
>TRBD2|TRBJ2-7|TRBV10-3|few
TGTGCCATCAGTGGACTAGCGGAGAGCTCCTACGAGCAGTACTTC
CAISGLAESSYEQYF
>-|TRBJ1-1|TRBV7-2|-
TGTGCCAGCAGCTTTCCGCGGGGGGGACCCACGGAAGCTTTCTTT
CASSFPRGGPTEAFF
>TRBD1|TRBJ2-1|TRBV4-1|few
TGCGCCAGCAGCCAAGAAGGGGTTGGGACAGGGGTCAATGAGCAGTTCTTC
CASSQEGVGTGVNEQFF
>TRBD2|TRBJ2-2|TRBV5-1|few
TGCGCCAGCAGCCCCCTAGCGGGAGATTCCGGGGAGCTGTTTTTT
CASSPLAGDSGELFF
>-|TRBJ1-2|TRBV21-1|-
TGTGCCAGCAGCAAAGCGTCCCCAGGGCAGGATGGCTACACCTTC
CASSKASPGQDGYTF
>-|TRBJ2-6|TRBV6-5|-
TGTGCCAGCAGTTATTCCCCCCTCGCGGGGGCCAACGTCCTGACTTTC
CASSYSPLAGANVLTF
>-|TRBJ1-6|TRBV3-1|-
TGTGCCAGCAGCCATCTCCGGGATAAGAGCTCCTATAATTCACCCCTCCACTTT
CASSHLRDKSSYNSPLHF